The T cell receptor beta chain described here comes from a study of blood T cell repertoires in COVID-19. Study background: There were acute and convalescent COVID-19 samples, and they came from the United States, Italy and Spain. T cells, B-cell-depleted T cells, or PBMCs provided the cDNA or gDNA that served as material.

Germline-derived CDR1 and CDR2 are SGDLS and YYNGEE. The CDR3 contains 14 residues. Original methodology: Researchers report that nucleated cell counts were estimated from reference gene primer amplification. Profiling relied on immunoSEQ multiplex PCR, and the TCRdb table lists in-frame clones only, not all of them. Clone size and V and J calls were adopted from that table, with D and trimming inferred from the DNA. The top ten clones hold roughly 4.3% of a sample with 90,000 to 120,000 clones, less than 90% of them seen once. On this clone itself: One end of the junction varies from germline; a read error may be responsible.

Sequencing input: peripheral blood. V usage is TRBV9 and J usage is TRBJ1-3, with a tentative D call TRBD1 (5 bases). The receptor was derived from a human donor in a cohort sampled during active COVID-19. The CDR3 protein is CASSDGLRQHLPLF. The CDR3 DNA reads as TGTGCCAGCAGCGATGGCCTTCGACAGCACTTACCCCTATTT.